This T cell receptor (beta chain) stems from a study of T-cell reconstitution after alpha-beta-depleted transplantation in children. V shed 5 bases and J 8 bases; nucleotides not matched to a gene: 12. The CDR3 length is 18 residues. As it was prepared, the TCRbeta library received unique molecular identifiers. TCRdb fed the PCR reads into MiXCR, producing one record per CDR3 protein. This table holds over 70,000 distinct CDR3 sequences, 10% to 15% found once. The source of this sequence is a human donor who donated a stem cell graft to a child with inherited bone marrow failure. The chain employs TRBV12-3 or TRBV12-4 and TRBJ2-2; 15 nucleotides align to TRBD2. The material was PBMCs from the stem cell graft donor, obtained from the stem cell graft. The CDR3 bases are TGTGCCAGCAGTCCGCGGGGACTAGCGGGGGGTTTCAATGGGGAGCTGTTTTTT. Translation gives CASSPRGLAGGFNGELFF.